The present T cell receptor (beta chain) was sequenced within a study of T cell clonotyping in hematopoietic cell transplantation. General observations from the study: No sorting was done, leaving CD4 and CD8 contributions mixed. Broader posttransplant TCR repertoire diversity was predicted by graft donor and pretransplant recipient Inverse Simpson Index values. At the given depth, recipient repertoires were over 97% de novo clonotypes. After transplant, recipient diversity fell while pathologically expanded clonotypes grew through day 180.

TCRdb's table, derived via immunoSEQ multiplex PCR, lists solely in-frame clones and lacks some. Of about 29,000 clones in the sample, roughly 92% were seen once. The CDR3 is made up of 15 amino acids. The germline gives CDR1 PRHDT, CDR2 FYEKMQ (reference sequence). Deletions cut 5 bases from V and 0 bases from J, with 14 bases between. In its sample, this clone was seen a few times. The antigen is not known. The gene calls are TRBV13 and TRBJ2-7, with D unresolved. The sequence came from a female patient in her fifties or sixties who had an allogeneic stem cell transplant from a related donor, so the T cells may come from the graft donor. Some clones in this sample may be carry-over from other donors' samples. Sequences were derived from PBMCs, sampled 100 days after allogeneic stem cell transplant. CDR3 amino acids: CASSLSNRPSYEQYF. CDR3 sequence (DNA): TGTGCCAGCAGCCTTTCTAACCGACCCTCCTACGAGCAGTACTTC. Looking up the rest from reference TRBV13 and TRBJ2-7 gives the full variable domain: AAGVIQSPRHLIKEKRETATLKCYPIPRHDTVYWYQQGPGQDPQFLISFYEKMQSDKGSIPDRFSAQQFSDYHSELNMSSLELGDSALYFCASSLSNRPSYEQYFGPGTRLTVT.